The clone carrying this T cell receptor beta chain was seen more than once but under ten times. These data originate in a study of response to subunit inactivated influenza vaccine. Deletions cut 2 bases from V and 4 bases from J, with 4 bases between. Germline CDR1 is SGHAT and CDR2 is FQNNGV. This CDR3 region has 12 residues. TCRdb itself ran the RT-PCR reads through MiXCR, one entry per CDR3 protein. The sample shows about 780,000 distinct CDR3 sequences, 18% of them seen only once. The rearrangement joins TRBV11-2 to TRBJ2-3; no clear D gene. This sample comprised PBMCs from blood, obtained about 5 days after vaccination. This TCR came from a man in his fifties who received an inactivated influenza vaccine. CDR3: CASSLSSDTQYF. CDR3 nucleotide sequence: TGTGCCAGCAGCTTAAGCTCAGATACGCAGTATTTT.